These 15 T cell receptor beta chains came from one sample sequenced in a study of siplizumab effects on memory and regulatory T cells. TCRdb's copy holds only in-frame clones and misses some; the assay was immunoSEQ multiplex PCR. The table includes about 50,000 clones, roughly 97% detected once. The material sequenced was naive CD4+ T cells sorted from blood. The receptors were gathered from a human donor in good health.

The chain carries TRBV5-4 and TRBJ2-3, with 12 positions matching TRBD2. CDR3 length: 16 residues. CDR1 is SGHNT, CDR2 YYREEE, per germline (reference sequence). The V segment lost 4 bases and the J segment 4 bases; nucleotides outside the gene matches: 7. DNA for the CDR3: TGTGCCAGCAGCCCGACTAGCGGGAGCCTGTCAGATACGCAGTATTTT. It codes for CASSPTSGSLSDTQYF. Supplemented by reference TRBV5-4 and TRBJ2-3, the full variable domain reads ETGVTQSPTHLIKTRGQQVTLRCSSQSGHNTVSWYQQALGQGPQFIFQYYREEENGRGNFPPRFSGLQFPNYSSELNVNALELDDSALYLCASSPTSGSLSDTQYFGPGTRLTVL.

The rearrangement joins TRBV7-9 to TRBJ2-7; 9 nucleotides line up with TRBD1. Germline CDR1 is SEHNR and CDR2 is FQNEAQ (reference sequence). V lost 5 bases, J lost 4 bases, and 9 bases stayed unmatched. The CDR3 consists of 15 residues. This CDR3 reads CASSPPGQGRYEQYF. DNA for the CDR3: TGTGCCAGCAGCCCGCCGGGACAGGGCAGATACGAGCAGTACTTC.

V gene TRBV10-3 combines with J gene TRBJ1-4, with D maybe TRBD1 (5 bases). Trimming pared 2 bases from V and 10 bases from J, leaving 17 bases between. The CDR3 has 15 residues. CDR1 ENHRY and CDR2 SYGVKD come from the germline V gene. CDR3 sequence (DNA): TGTGCCATCAGTGAGCCGGGACGCCACGGGGGAAAACTGTTTTTT. Translating gives CAISEPGRHGGKLFF.

CDR3 sequence: CASSPDRVFYEQYF. For the CDR3, the DNA is TGTGCCAGCAGCCCCGACAGGGTTTTCTACGAGCAGTACTTC. The chain combines TRBV7-3 with TRBJ2-7; 7 bases are a match to TRBD1. The CDR3 totals 14 residues. CDR1 SGHTA and CDR2 FQGTGA come from the germline V gene. V was pared by 5 bases and J by 3 bases, with 7 bases of the junction left unmatched.

This chain connects TRBV7-2 to TRBJ2-7, with D tentatively TRBD1 or TRBD2 (5 bases each). The germline V gene encodes CDR1 SGHTA and CDR2 FQGNSA. The CDR3 loop spans 14 amino acids. V was clipped by 2 bases and J by 2 bases, with 10 bases between them. This chain's CDR3 is CASSLWGKAYEQYF. The CDR3 DNA reads TGTGCCAGCAGCTTATGGGGGAAGGCCTACGAGCAGTACTTC.

This clone has a single count. V usage is TRBV11-2 and J usage is TRBJ2-5; 11 nucleotides agree with TRBD2. This CDR3 is 16 amino acids long. The V and J ends lost 5 bases and 2 bases, in that order; junction bases with no gene match: 7. CDR1 is SGHAT, CDR2 FQNNGV, per germline. The CDR3 nucleotides are TGTGCCAGCAGCCCGGGACTAGCGGACCTACAAGAGACCCAGTACTTC. This codes for CASSPGLADLQETQYF.

This chain uses TRBV7-9 with TRBJ2-7; 10 bases are a match to TRBD2. This CDR3 contains 17 residues. The germline V gene encodes CDR1 SEHNR and CDR2 FQNEAQ (reference sequence). V was clipped by 1 base and J by 1 base; unmatched bases: 7. This CDR3 is CASSLERLAGGSYEQYF. The CDR3 DNA reads as TGTGCCAGCAGCTTAGAGAGATTAGCGGGAGGATCCTACGAGCAGTACTTC. Full variable domain (remainder filled in from reference TRBV7-9 and TRBJ2-7): DTGVSQNPRHKITKRGQNVTFRCDPISEHNRLYWYRQTLGQGPEFLTYFQNEAQLEKSRLLSDRFSAERPKGSFSTLEIQRTEQGDSAMYLCASSLERLAGGSYEQYFGPGTRLTVT.

The rearrangement links TRBV19 to TRBJ2-4; D not certain. V lost 5 bases and J 0 bases, leaving 14 bases between the germline ends. The CDR3 spans 16 residues. Germline V gene sequence: CDR1 LNHDA, CDR2 SQIVND (reference sequence). CDR3 nucleotides: TGTGCCAGTAGTCTACAAAGAGGATTAGCCAAAAACATTCAGTACTTC. Protein sequence: CASSLQRGLAKNIQYF.

The chain is built from TRBV19 and TRBJ1-1; maybe TRBD1 (6 bases). V lost 5 bases and J 2 bases, leaving 15 bases between the germline ends. Germline loops: CDR1 LNHDA, CDR2 SQIVND (reference sequence). The CDR3 runs 15 residues. CDR3 sequence reads: CASSSSYGTNTEAFF. In DNA form, the CDR3 reads TGTGCCAGTAGTTCGTCCTACGGGACAAACACTGAAGCTTTCTTT.

The chain links TRBV18 to TRBJ1-2; D uncertain. This CDR3 spans 12 amino acids. V lost 8 bases and J lost 7, with 14 bases in between. Germline CDR1 reads KGHSH; CDR2 reads LQKENI. The CDR3 DNA reads TGTGCCAGCACCACTTCCGGGTTTGGCTACACCTTC. It encodes CASTTSGFGYTF.

The V and J genes are TRBV18 and TRBJ2-5; the D is unclear. Germline CDR1 KGHSH, CDR2 LQKENI. CDR3 length equals 13 residues. The V end was cut by 3 bases, the J end by 5 bases, with 10 bases between. This CDR3 reads CASSPSSGETQYF. The CDR3 nucleotides read TGTGCCAGCTCACCGTCTAGTGGGGAGACCCAGTACTTC.

The count of this clone is one. The rearrangement links TRBV13 to TRBJ2-3; TRBD2 matches at 11 bases. V lost 5 bases to trimming and J lost 4 bases; unmatched junction nucleotides: 5. The CDR3 loop spans 15 amino acids. CDR1 PRHDT and CDR2 FYEKMQ come from the germline V gene (reference sequence). This chain's CDR3 is CASSPLAGAPDTQYF. CDR3 bases: TGTGCCAGCAGCCCACTAGCGGGAGCCCCAGATACGCAGTATTTT.

This clone has a single count. This rearrangement joins TRBV5-6 to TRBJ2-4; D is tentatively TRBD1 or TRBD2 (6 bases each). Germline V gives CDR1 SGHDT, CDR2 YYEEEE. This CDR3 contains 14 residues. V lost 4 bases and J 3 bases, leaving 11 bases between the germline ends. The CDR3 DNA reads TGTGCCAGCAGCATCAGGGGAGGCAAAAACATTCAGTACTTC. Amino acid sequence: CASSIRGGKNIQYF.

The rearrangement uses TRBV5-1 and TRBJ1-1; 10 nucleotides align to TRBD1. In germline, CDR1 is SGHRS, CDR2 YFSETQ. Trimming removed 0 bases from V and 0 bases from J; junction bases left unmatched: 2. This CDR3 has 16 amino acids. The CDR3 bases are TGCGCCAGCAGCTTGGGGGACAGGGGCATGAACACTGAAGCTTTCTTT. Its protein product is CASSLGDRGMNTEAFF.

V and J are TRBV27 and TRBJ2-3; perhaps TRBD2 as D (6 bases). The CDR3 has 18 residues. The germline CDR1 and CDR2 sequences are MNHEY and SMNVEV (reference sequence). Trimming removed 3 bases at V and 4 bases at J, with 23 bases between. CDR3 coding DNA: TGTGCCAGCAGTTTGAGGGTCCGGGACTCATATGGGGCAGATACGCAGTATTTT. Translated, it gives CASSLRVRDSYGADTQYF.